The 25 T cell receptor beta chains presented below share a single source sample, sequenced in a study of CD8 T cells in ankylosing spondylitis. Antigens for these TCRs are unknown. One entry per CDR3 protein results from TCRdb running MiXCR on the 5' RACE reads. The sample consists of more than 650,000 distinct CDR3 sequences, 10% to 15% of them appearing once. Study outcomes and limitations: Within ankylosing spondylitis blood, a TCR beta motif made up of eight highly homologous variants appeared to be characteristic.

The sample was blood, either unsorted or a sorted T cell fraction (not recorded which). These receptors were obtained from a male donor with ankylosing spondylitis.

This clonotype was observed a handful of times. The chain joins TRBV6-1 to TRBJ1-6, with D uncertain. The CDR3 has 15 residues. Germline CDR1 and CDR2: MNHNS and SASEGT. V was shortened by 6 bases and J by 6 bases, with 15 bases between the two germline ends. CDR3 bases: TGTGCCAGCAGCCCCGTACCGCGGGCTAATTCACCCCTCCACTTT. Translated: CASSPVPRANSPLHF.

This clonotype was detected a few times. CDR3 amino acids: CASSLERGGQPQHF. In DNA form, the CDR3 reads TGTGCCAGCAGCTTAGAAAGAGGGGGACAGCCCCAGCATTTT. This chain connects TRBV11-2 to TRBJ1-5, with D maybe TRBD1 (6 bases). V dropped 0 bases and J dropped 7 bases, with 10 bases sitting between them. CDR3 length: 14 residues. Germline assignment: CDR1 SGHAT and CDR2 FQNNGV.

CDR3 nucleotides: TGTGCCAGCAGCCCAATAGGGAACACAGATACGCAGTATTTT. It translates to CASSPIGNTDTQYF. The chain combines TRBV7-9 with TRBJ2-3; D is undetermined. The CDR3 spans 14 residues. The V end lost 5 bases, the J end lost 2 bases, and 11 bases lay between the germline ends. The germline CDR1 and CDR2 sequences are SEHNR and FQNEAQ (reference sequence).

This clonotype was counted at least ten times. This chain uses TRBV29-1 with TRBJ1-1; D is unclear. Germline-derived CDR1 and CDR2 are SQVTM and ANQGSEA. The CDR3 is 13 residues long. V was shortened by 4 bases and J by 7 bases, with 16 bases between the two germline ends. CDR3 bases: TGCAGCGTTGTAGGGCTTCGGAGAAGTGAAGCTTTCTTT. This translates into CSVVGLRRSEAFF.

The J gene is TRBJ2-1, the V gene TRBV6-2 or TRBV6-3, with 10 positions matching TRBD2. Unmatched junction bases numbered 15, after V lost 7 bases and J lost 6 bases. CDR1 is MNHEY and CDR2 is SVGEGT in the germline V gene. The CDR3 sequence is 17 residues long. Here the CDR3 reads CASIAWLAGDLGNEQFF. Written as DNA, the CDR3 is TGTGCCAGCATAGCCTGGCTAGCGGGGGACTTGGGCAATGAGCAGTTCTTC.

The sample holds many counts of this clonotype. The chain has TRBV20-1 and TRBJ1-1; D gene uncertain. This CDR3 has 13 amino acids. Germline-derived CDR1 and CDR2 are DFQATT and SNEGSKA (reference sequence). V gave up 7 bases and J gave up 5 bases, with 17 bases separating them. CDR3 DNA: TGCAGTGTCTCGGACCCCTGGTCGACTGAAGCTTTCTTT. This sequence encodes CSVSDPWSTEAFF.

This clonotype was counted between two and nine times. CDR3 coding DNA: TGCGCCAGCAGCCTAGACAGATTCGGGGAGCTGTTTTTT. Its translation: CASSLDRFGELFF. The chain combines TRBV4-3 with TRBJ2-2; D perhaps matches TRBD1 (5 bases). The CDR3 totals 13 residues. Trimming took 4 bases from V and 7 from J, leaving 10 bases between them. The germline V gene encodes CDR1 LGHNA and CDR2 YSLEER.

This clonotype appeared a few times. The chain couples TRBV6-1 to TRBJ1-5; no clear D. Germline V lookup: CDR1 MNHNS, CDR2 SASEGT. This CDR3 contains 16 residues. Trimming removed 4 bases from V and 3 bases from J, with 16 bases in between. The CDR3 nucleotides read TGTGCCAGCAGTGCCGGTTCGGGTTCCCACAATCAGCCCCAGCATTTT. This encodes CASSAGSGSHNQPQHF.

This clonotype was observed a handful of times. This rearrangement joins TRBV18 to TRBJ2-3; no definite D call. V gave up 3 bases and J gave up 0 bases, with 10 bases separating them. CDR1 and CDR2 from the germline V gene are KGHSH and LQKENI. There are 15 residues in the CDR3. CDR3 amino acids: CASSPLVTSTDTQYF. CDR3 in DNA: TGTGCCAGCTCACCCCTTGTTACCAGCACAGATACGCAGTATTTT.

The V call is TRBV28, the J call TRBJ2-7; 10 positions agree with TRBD2. This CDR3 comprises 15 residues. CDR1 MDHEN and CDR2 SYDVKM come from the germline V gene. V lost 7 bases, J lost 1 base, and 7 bases stayed unmatched. CDR3 region: CASKLLAGRSYEQYF. CDR3 sequence (DNA): TGTGCCAGCAAGTTACTAGCGGGAAGGTCCTACGAGCAGTACTTC.

A few counts support this clonotype. CDR3 coding DNA: TGTGCTAGTGGTTTTAGCGGGAGGGGGTACAATGAGCAGTTCTTC. Its translation: CASGFSGRGYNEQFF. The chain has TRBV12-5 and TRBJ2-1; 11 nucleotides agree with TRBD2. The V segment lost 3 bases and the J segment 4 bases; nucleotides outside the gene matches: 2. The CDR3 runs 15 residues. Germline loops: CDR1 LGHNT, CDR2 FRNRAP.

Note on this clonotype: A read error may account for a junction end that differs from germline. V is TRBV20-1 and J is TRBJ2-3; 9 bases fit TRBD1. This CDR3 spans 14 amino acids. Germline V lookup: CDR1 DFQATT, CDR2 SNEGSKA (reference sequence). DNA of the CDR3: TGCAGTGCCGGGAACGGACAGGGGCCAGATATGCAGTATTTT. This encodes CSAGNGQGPDMQYF.

This clonotype was found a few times. V and J are TRBV27 and TRBJ2-7; D perhaps matches TRBD2 (6 bases). The CDR3 is 15 residues long. The V end was cut by 6 bases, the J end by 2 bases, with 17 bases between. Germline V CDR1 and CDR2: MNHEY, SMNVEV (reference sequence). CDR3 sequence: CASSLRAGKTYEQYF. CDR3 sequence (DNA): TGTGCCAGCAGCCTACGGGCGGGGAAAACCTACGAGCAGTACTTC.

J is TRBJ2-7 and V is TRBV20-1, with D possibly called TRBD1 or TRBD2 (5 bases each). Between the trimmed V and J ends, which lost 3 bases and 4 bases, there was a span of 13 bases. The CDR3 extends over 13 amino acids. CDR1 DFQATT and CDR2 SNEGSKA come from the germline V gene (reference sequence). CDR3 region: CSASSGQNYEQYF. Written as DNA, the CDR3 is TGCAGTGCTAGTTCGGGGCAAAATTACGAGCAGTACTTC.

V gene TRBV11-2 combines with J gene TRBJ2-4; D is possibly TRBD2 (6 bases). Trimming shortened V by 5 bases and J by 3 bases, and 17 bases separated the two germline ends. This CDR3 has 16 residues. Germline lookup yields CDR1 SGHAT and CDR2 FQNNGV. CDR3 amino acids: CASSRPRGEVKNIQYF. DNA for the CDR3: TGTGCCAGCAGCCGCCCGCGGGGCGAGGTCAAAAACATTCAGTACTTC.

The chain has TRBV7-9 and TRBJ1-5; 9 nucleotides agree with TRBD1. This CDR3 has 16 residues. Trimming at V came to 5 bases and at J to 5 bases, leaving 10 bases not matched to a gene. Germline lookup yields CDR1 SEHNR and CDR2 FQNEAQ (reference sequence). The CDR3 loop is CASSIRDRVDHQPQHF. As DNA, the CDR3 is TGTGCCAGCAGCATACGGGACAGGGTAGATCATCAGCCCCAGCATTTT.

The V and J genes are TRBV28 and TRBJ2-5; possibly TRBD1 or TRBD2 for D (5 bases each). CDR3 size: 13 residues. Trimming left V 8 bases short and J 4 bases short, with 14 bases between. Germline CDR1 is MDHEN and CDR2 is SYDVKM. This CDR3 is CASLSGAGETQYF. The CDR3 DNA reads TGTGCCAGCCTCTCCGGGGCTGGAGAGACCCAGTACTTC.

This clonotype showed up just a few times. The chain recombines TRBV19 with TRBJ2-3, with 8 bases lining up with TRBD1. Trimming took 5 bases from V and 8 from J; bases not matched to a gene: 9. Germline assignment: CDR1 LNHDA and CDR2 SQIVND (reference sequence). The CDR3 contains 14 residues. CDR3 loop: CASSSLGQGRTQYF. The CDR3 DNA is TGTGCCAGTAGTTCGCTCGGACAGGGCCGTACGCAGTATTTT.

This clonotype was seen repeatedly, ten times or more. V and J are TRBV5-1 and TRBJ2-1; D might be TRBD2 (6 bases). V was trimmed by 4 bases and J by 5 bases, leaving 19 bases between them. Per the germline V gene, CDR1 is SGHRS and CDR2 is YFSETQ. This CDR3 has 16 amino acids. CDR3 in DNA: TGCGCCAGCAGCCCGATAAACTGGGGGAGGAACAATGAGCAGTTCTTC. It yields the protein CASSPINWGRNNEQFF.

This clonotype was seen ten or more times. The V and J genes are TRBV29-1 and TRBJ2-4; D is unresolved. The V end was cut by 3 bases, the J end by 5 bases, with 8 bases between. The CDR3 loop spans 12 amino acids. Germline V gene data show CDR1 as SQVTM and CDR2 as ANQGSEA. The CDR3 DNA reads TGCAGCGTTGATCCAGCAGAAAACATTCAGTACTTC. Translated, it gives CSVDPAENIQYF.

At least ten counts were recorded for this clonotype. The genes are TRBV29-1 and TRBJ1-1; TRBD1 is a possible D gene (5 bases). Trimming cost V 7 bases and J 6 bases, with 15 bases left between them. CDR3 length: 12 amino acids. Per germline, CDR1 SQVTM and CDR2 ANQGSEA. The CDR3 nucleotides are TGCAGCGCCGGTGAACAGGAATCTGAAGCTTTCTTT. This codes for CSAGEQESEAFF.

The chain couples TRBV20-1 to TRBJ1-4, with D maybe TRBD1 (5 bases). Trimming removed 3 bases from V and 7 bases from J, with 18 bases in between. The germline V gene encodes CDR1 DFQATT and CDR2 SNEGSKA (reference sequence). The CDR3 runs 15 residues. The CDR3 loop is CSASTSGTGSEKLFF. In nucleotides, the CDR3 is TGCAGTGCTAGCACGTCCGGGACGGGTTCTGAAAAACTGTTTTTT.

This clonotype was seen ten or more times. The chain joins TRBV28 to TRBJ2-2, with D possibly being TRBD2 (6 bases). This CDR3 region has 14 residues. Trimming cost V 6 bases and J 5 bases, with 13 bases left between them. Germline-derived CDR1 and CDR2 are MDHEN and SYDVKM. This chain's CDR3 is CASRAASATGELFF. In nucleotides, the CDR3 is TGTGCCAGCAGGGCCGCTAGCGCGACCGGGGAGCTGTTTTTT.

This clonotype came up a few times. The chain recombines TRBV6-5 with TRBJ2-5; D possibly corresponds to TRBD1 (7 bases). Deletions cut 0 bases from V and 5 bases from J, with 16 bases between. The CDR3 extends over 16 amino acids. The germline gives CDR1 MNHEY, CDR2 SVGAGI. CDR3 amino acids: CASSYSRSAGGETQYF. In DNA form, the CDR3 reads TGTGCCAGCAGTTACTCGAGATCTGCAGGGGGGGAGACCCAGTACTTC.

CDR3 loop: CASSPRFLPNTEAFF. CDR3 bases: TGTGCCAGCAGCCCCCGGTTTTTGCCGAACACTGAAGCTTTCTTT. The rearrangement uses TRBV7-2 and TRBJ1-1; D ambiguous. This CDR3 is 15 amino acids long. The germline gives CDR1 SGHTA, CDR2 FQGNSA. The V end was cut by 5 bases, the J end by 1 base, with 14 bases between.